This record looks at one T cell receptor beta chain sequence and its context. Its antigen is currently unknown. The read ends 3 residues shy of where the CDR3 ends; the end is completed using the germline J gene. This table comes from immunoSEQ multiplex PCR, and its TCRdb copy is limited to in-frame clones, with some not included. Sampling found tens of thousands of clones, none seen once. These data are taken from a study of T cell clonality in common variable immunodeficiency. CDR3 length equals 14 residues. Germline lookup yields CDR1 SGHTA and CDR2 FQGNSA. Regarding the study as a whole: The cause of increased CVID clonality remains unclear without subpopulation sequencing.

The sequence was collected from a person aged 18 to 75 in good health. The chain combines TRBV7-2 with TRBJ1-2; a weak D match, TRBD1 (6 bases). Sequencing was carried out using peripheral blood mononuclear cells. This CDR3 reads CASSPDRSSYDYTF. Incomplete CDR3 DNA: TGTGCCAGCAGCCCCGACAGGAGCTCCTACGAC.